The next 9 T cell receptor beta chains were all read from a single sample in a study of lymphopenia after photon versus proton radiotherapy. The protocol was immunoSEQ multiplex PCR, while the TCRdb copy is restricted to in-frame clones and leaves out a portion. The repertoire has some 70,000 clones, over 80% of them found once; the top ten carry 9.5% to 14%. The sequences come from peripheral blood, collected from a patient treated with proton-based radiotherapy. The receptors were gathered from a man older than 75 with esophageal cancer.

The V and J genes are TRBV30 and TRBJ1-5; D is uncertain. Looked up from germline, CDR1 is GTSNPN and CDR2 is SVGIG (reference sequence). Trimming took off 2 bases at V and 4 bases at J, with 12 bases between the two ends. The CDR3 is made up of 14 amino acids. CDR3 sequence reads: CAWSSGVANQPQHF. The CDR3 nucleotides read TGTGCCTGGAGTAGCGGGGTGGCTAATCAGCCCCAGCATTTT.

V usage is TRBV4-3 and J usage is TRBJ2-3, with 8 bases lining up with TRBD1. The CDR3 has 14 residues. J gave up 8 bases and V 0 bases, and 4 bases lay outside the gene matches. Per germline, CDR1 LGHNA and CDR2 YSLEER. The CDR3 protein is CASSQDQGAPTQYF. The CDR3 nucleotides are TGCGCCAGCAGCCAAGATCAGGGGGCGCCTACGCAGTATTTT.

The CDR3 nucleotides read TGTGCCAGCAGCCAAGACGGGTTAGCGGGGGGGACCTACGAGCAGTACTTC. This gives the protein CASSQDGLAGGTYEQYF. This chain uses TRBV4-2 with TRBJ2-5, with 11 bases fitting TRBD2. The tail of the sequence fits TRBJ2-7 better, so the J call may be wrong. The CDR3 is 17 residues long. Germline CDR1 and CDR2: LGHNA and YNFKEQ.

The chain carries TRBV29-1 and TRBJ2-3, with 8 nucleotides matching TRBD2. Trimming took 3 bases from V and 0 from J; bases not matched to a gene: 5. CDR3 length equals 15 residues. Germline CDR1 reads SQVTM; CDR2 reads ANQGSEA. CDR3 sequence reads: CSVDPAGGSTDTQYF. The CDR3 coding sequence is TGCAGCGTTGACCCGGCGGGGGGTAGCACAGATACGCAGTATTTT.

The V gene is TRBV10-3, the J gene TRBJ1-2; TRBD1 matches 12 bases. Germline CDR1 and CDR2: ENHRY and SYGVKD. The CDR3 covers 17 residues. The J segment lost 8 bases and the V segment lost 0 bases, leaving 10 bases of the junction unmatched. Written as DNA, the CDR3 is TGTGCCATCAGTGAGTCCCGCTTGGGACAGGGGGCACAAGGCTACACCTTC. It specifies CAISESRLGQGAQGYTF.

The CDR3 sequence: CASSPGQGGNTEAFF. CDR3 nucleotide sequence: TGTGCCAGCAGCCCGGGACAGGGTGGGAACACTGAAGCTTTCTTT. The rearrangement joins TRBV2 to TRBJ1-1, with 9 positions matching TRBD1. Germline values: CDR1 SNHLY, CDR2 FYNNEI. The J segment lost 1 base and the V segment lost 6 bases, leaving 6 bases of the junction unmatched. The CDR3 spans 15 residues.

Here the CDR3 DNA reads TGCGCCAGCAGCCTCGAGGGTATCTATGGCTACACCTTC. Residues: CASSLEGIYGYTF. The rearrangement links TRBV5-1 to TRBJ1-2; D not certain. Trimming pared 4 bases from V and 4 bases from J, leaving 11 bases between. CDR3 size: 13 residues. Germline CDR1 SGHRS, CDR2 YFSETQ.

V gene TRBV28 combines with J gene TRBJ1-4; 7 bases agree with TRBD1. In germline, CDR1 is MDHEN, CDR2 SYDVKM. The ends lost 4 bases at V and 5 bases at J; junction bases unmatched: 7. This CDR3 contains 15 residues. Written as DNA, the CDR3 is TGTGCCAGCAGTTCCAGGGGGGGGACGAATGAAAAACTGTTTTTT. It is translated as CASSSRGGTNEKLFF.

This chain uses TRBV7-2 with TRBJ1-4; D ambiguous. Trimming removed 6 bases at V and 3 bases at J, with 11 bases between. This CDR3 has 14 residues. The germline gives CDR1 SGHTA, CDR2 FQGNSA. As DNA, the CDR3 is TGTGCCAGCAGTCTCCAGGTCCCTAATGAAAAACTGTTTTTT. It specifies CASSLQVPNEKLFF.